Below are 17 T cell receptor beta chains sequenced from a single sample in a study of blood T cell repertoires in COVID-19. Only in-frame clones appear in the TCRdb table, and some are missing; sequencing was by immunoSEQ multiplex PCR. There are 290,000 or so clones in the sample; 80% to 95% occur only once, and approximately 1.2% lies in the top ten. Sequencing was done on a sample of PBMCs or T cells enriched from blood (not recorded which). The receptors stem from a woman aged 30 to 39 who had recovered from COVID-19.

The J gene is TRBJ1-2, the V gene TRBV2; 7 nucleotides align to TRBD1. The trim removed 7 bases at V and 1 base at J, leaving 6 bases unmatched. This CDR3 contains 14 residues. Germline-derived CDR1 and CDR2 are SNHLY and FYNNEI. The CDR3 region is CASTGDSNNYGYTF. The CDR3 nucleotides read TGTGCCAGCACTGGGGACAGTAATAACTATGGCTACACCTTC.

This clone came up a few times. The gene calls are TRBV4-2 and TRBJ2-7; 7 bases are a match to TRBD1. The V gene's germline CDR1 is LGHNA and CDR2 YNFKEQ. Trimming took 3 bases from V and 0 from J; bases not matched to a gene: 11. The CDR3 has 17 residues. CDR3 protein: CASSQLFGTDSSYEQYF. Written as DNA, the CDR3 is TGTGCCAGCAGCCAGTTATTCGGGACAGACAGCTCCTACGAGCAGTACTTC.

The chain links TRBV14 to TRBJ2-2; D is perhaps TRBD2 (6 bases). With 1 base removed from V and 2 bases from J, the gap between germline ends came to 11 bases. The CDR3 is 16 residues long. Germline CDR1 and CDR2: SGHDN and FVKESK. The CDR3 loop reads CASSQAGTPNTGELFF. As DNA, the CDR3 is TGTGCCAGCAGCCAAGCCGGGACTCCAAACACCGGGGAGCTGTTTTTT.

The chain employs TRBV19 and TRBJ2-3; D might be TRBD1 (5 bases). V lost 5 bases, J lost 0 bases, and 12 bases lay in between. Per the germline V gene, CDR1 is LNHDA and CDR2 is SQIVND (reference sequence). CDR3 length equals 15 residues. The CDR3 DNA sequence: TGTGCCAGTAGTCTCAAAGCAGGGAGCACAGATACGCAGTATTTT. It is translated as CASSLKAGSTDTQYF.

This rearrangement joins TRBV15 to TRBJ1-3; unclear D gene. The CDR3 covers 13 residues. The germline V gene has CDR1 LNHNV and CDR2 YYDKDF (reference sequence). V lost 1 base to trimming and J lost 4 bases, with 5 bases between them. The CDR3 protein is CATSRGSGNTIYF. CDR3 nucleotide sequence: TGTGCCACCAGCAGAGGGAGCGGAAACACCATATATTTT.

This chain uses TRBV7-8 with TRBJ2-7; a possible D gene is TRBD2 (6 bases). CDR3 length equals 15 residues. Germline assignment: CDR1 SGHVS and CDR2 FQNEAQ. V was shortened by 5 bases and J by 0 bases, with 14 bases between the two germline ends. The CDR3 region is CASSPRRDSSYEQYF. Here the CDR3 DNA reads TGTGCCAGCAGCCCCCGCCGGGACTCCTCCTACGAGCAGTACTTC.

This chain links TRBV21-1 with TRBJ2-3; no DNA check was done on the table's D call, TRBD2. TRBV21-1 is given as a pseudogene. The length of the CDR3 is 18 residues. For the CDR3, the DNA is TGTGCCAGCAGCAAATGTGGGACTAGCGGTACTAGCACAGATACGCAGTATTTT. Residues: CASSKCGTSGTSTDTQYF.

This chain uses TRBV7-2 with TRBJ2-3, with D possibly matching TRBD2 (6 bases). This CDR3 spans 15 amino acids. CDR1 SGHTA and CDR2 FQGNSA come from the germline V gene. V lost 5 bases, J lost 2 bases, and 14 bases lay in between. The CDR3 DNA reads as TGTGCCAGCAGCCATCTAGCGAGGTTCACAGATACGCAGTATTTT. This sequence encodes CASSHLARFTDTQYF. Based on the CDR3 plus reference TRBV7-2 and TRBJ2-3, the full variable domain is GAGVSQSPSNKVTEKGKDVELRCDPISGHTALYWYRQSLGQGLEFLIYFQGNSAPDKSGLPSDRFSAERTGGSVSTLTIQRTQQEDSAVYLCASSHLARFTDTQYFGPGTRLTVL.

The chain recombines TRBV11-2 with TRBJ2-1; D is perhaps TRBD2 (5 bases). V was cut by 2 bases and J by 0 bases, with 17 bases left in between. The CDR3 consists of 18 residues. Per germline, CDR1 SGHAT and CDR2 FQNNGV. CDR3 bases: TGTGCCAGCAGCTTAACCCCCGGGAAGGTACTCTCCTACAATGAGCAGTTCTTC. This gives the protein CASSLTPGKVLSYNEQFF. The variable domain in full, completed from reference TRBV11-2 and TRBJ2-1, reads EAGVAQSPRYKIIEKRQSVAFWCNPISGHATLYWYQQILGQGPKLLIQFQNNGVVDDSQLPKDRFSAERLKGVDSTLKIQPAKLEDSAVYLCASSLTPGKVLSYNEQFFGPGTRLTVL.

This rearrangement joins TRBV28 to TRBJ2-7, with D perhaps TRBD1 (7 bases). Germline V lookup: CDR1 MDHEN, CDR2 SYDVKM. There are 14 residues in the CDR3. With 5 bases removed from V and 1 base from J, the gap between germline ends came to 12 bases. In DNA form, the CDR3 reads TGTGCCAGCAGTCAGGGGGGCAGATCCTACGAGCAGTACTTC. Amino acids: CASSQGGRSYEQYF.

CDR3: CAYLGISTPNYGYTF. The CDR3 DNA is TGTGCCTACCTCGGGATCTCTACTCCTAACTATGGCTACACCTTC. V is TRBV30 and J is TRBJ1-2; D remains ambiguous. The CDR3 has 15 amino acids. The germline CDR1 and CDR2 sequences are GTSNPN and SVGIG (reference sequence). Trimming took 7 bases from V and 0 from J, leaving 18 bases between them.

The V and J genes are TRBV27 and TRBJ2-3; 8 positions match TRBD2. Trimming removed 2 bases from V and 4 bases from J; junction bases left unmatched: 5. This CDR3 has 15 residues. Germline CDR1 reads MNHEY; CDR2 reads SMNVEV (reference sequence). The CDR3 nucleotides read TGTGCCAGCAGTTTAGGCGGGAGGTCGGCAGATACGCAGTATTTT. The encoded protein is CASSLGGRSADTQYF.

The V gene is TRBV29-1, the J gene TRBJ1-5; a weak D match, TRBD1 (5 bases). The germline V gene encodes CDR1 SQVTM and CDR2 ANQGSEA. Trimming stripped 4 bases from V and 0 bases from J, with 10 bases between. The CDR3 extends over 14 amino acids. As DNA, the CDR3 is TGCAGCGTTGTCGACAGTTATAGCAATCAGCCCCAGCATTTT. Translated, it gives CSVVDSYSNQPQHF.

The chain combines TRBV2 with TRBJ1-4, with D possibly matching TRBD1 (5 bases). The germline gives CDR1 SNHLY, CDR2 FYNNEI. Trimming stripped 2 bases from V and 8 bases from J, with 15 bases between. The CDR3 is 15 amino acids. CDR3 amino acids: CASSELVHRGEKLFF. In nucleotides, the CDR3 is TGTGCCAGCAGTGAATTAGTACATCGGGGGGAAAAACTGTTTTTT.

This rearrangement joins TRBV7-2 to TRBJ2-7; D is unclear. V was pared by 4 bases and J by 0 bases, with 7 bases between. The CDR3 has 13 residues. Germline V gene sequence: CDR1 SGHTA, CDR2 FQGNSA. The CDR3 bases are TGTGCCAGCAGCTCCCTAGGCTCCTACGAGCAGTACTTC. Translating it yields CASSSLGSYEQYF.

V gene TRBV19 combines with J gene TRBJ2-1; 7 positions agree with TRBD2. CDR1 is LNHDA, CDR2 SQIVND, per germline (reference sequence). The ends lost 8 bases at V and 5 bases at J; junction bases unmatched: 9. This CDR3 has 14 residues. CDR3 nucleotides: TGTGCCAGTGACGGCGGGAGATTCAACAATGAGCAGTTCTTC. This translates into CASDGGRFNNEQFF.

The J gene is TRBJ2-7, the V gene TRBV6-1; tentative D call: TRBD1 (5 bases). CDR1 and CDR2 (germline): MNHNS, SASEGT. Trimming shortened V by 3 bases and J by 4 bases, and 16 bases separated the two germline ends. This CDR3 is 15 amino acids long. DNA of the CDR3: TGTGCCAGCAGTGACCTGGGGCAGGGTGGGTACGAGCAGTACTTC. Translated: CASSDLGQGGYEQYF.